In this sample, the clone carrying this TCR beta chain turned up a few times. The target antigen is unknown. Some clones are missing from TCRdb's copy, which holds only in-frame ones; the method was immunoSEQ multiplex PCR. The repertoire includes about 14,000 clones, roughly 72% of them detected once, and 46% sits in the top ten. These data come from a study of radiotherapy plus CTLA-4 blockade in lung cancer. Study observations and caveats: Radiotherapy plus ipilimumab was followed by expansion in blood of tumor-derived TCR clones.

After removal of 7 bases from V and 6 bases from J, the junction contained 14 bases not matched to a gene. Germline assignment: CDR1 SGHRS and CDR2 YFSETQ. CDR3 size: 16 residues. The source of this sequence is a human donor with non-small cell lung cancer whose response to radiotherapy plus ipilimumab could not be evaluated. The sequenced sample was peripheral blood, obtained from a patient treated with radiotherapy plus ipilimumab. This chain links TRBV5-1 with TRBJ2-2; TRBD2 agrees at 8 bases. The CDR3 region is CASGAIERGYSGELFF. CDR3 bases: TGCGCCAGCGGAGCTATCGAGCGGGGGTATTCCGGGGAGCTGTTTTTT.